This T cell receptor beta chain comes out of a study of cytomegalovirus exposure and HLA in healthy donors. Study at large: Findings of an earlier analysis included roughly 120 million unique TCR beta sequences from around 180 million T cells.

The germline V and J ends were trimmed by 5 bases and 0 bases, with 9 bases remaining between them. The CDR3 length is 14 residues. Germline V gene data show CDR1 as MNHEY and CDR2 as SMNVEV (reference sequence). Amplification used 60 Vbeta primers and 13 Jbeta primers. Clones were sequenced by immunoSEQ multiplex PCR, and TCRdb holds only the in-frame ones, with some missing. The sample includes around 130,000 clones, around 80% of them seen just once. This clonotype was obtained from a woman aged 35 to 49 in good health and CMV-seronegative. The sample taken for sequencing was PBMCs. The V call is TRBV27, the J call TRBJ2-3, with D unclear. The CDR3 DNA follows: TGTGCCAGCAGTCCTCTGTCTAGCACAGATACGCAGTATTTT. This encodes CASSPLSSTDTQYF.